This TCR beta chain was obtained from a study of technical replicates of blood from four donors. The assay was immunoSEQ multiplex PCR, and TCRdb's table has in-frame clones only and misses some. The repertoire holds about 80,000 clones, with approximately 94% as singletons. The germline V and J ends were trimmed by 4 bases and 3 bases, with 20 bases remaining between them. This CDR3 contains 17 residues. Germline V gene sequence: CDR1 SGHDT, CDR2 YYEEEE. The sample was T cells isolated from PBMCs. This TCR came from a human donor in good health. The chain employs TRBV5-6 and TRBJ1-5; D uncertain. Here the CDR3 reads CASSNRGDGPYNQPQHF. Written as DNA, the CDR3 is TGTGCCAGCAGCAACCGCGGGGATGGGCCCTACAATCAGCCCCAGCATTTT.